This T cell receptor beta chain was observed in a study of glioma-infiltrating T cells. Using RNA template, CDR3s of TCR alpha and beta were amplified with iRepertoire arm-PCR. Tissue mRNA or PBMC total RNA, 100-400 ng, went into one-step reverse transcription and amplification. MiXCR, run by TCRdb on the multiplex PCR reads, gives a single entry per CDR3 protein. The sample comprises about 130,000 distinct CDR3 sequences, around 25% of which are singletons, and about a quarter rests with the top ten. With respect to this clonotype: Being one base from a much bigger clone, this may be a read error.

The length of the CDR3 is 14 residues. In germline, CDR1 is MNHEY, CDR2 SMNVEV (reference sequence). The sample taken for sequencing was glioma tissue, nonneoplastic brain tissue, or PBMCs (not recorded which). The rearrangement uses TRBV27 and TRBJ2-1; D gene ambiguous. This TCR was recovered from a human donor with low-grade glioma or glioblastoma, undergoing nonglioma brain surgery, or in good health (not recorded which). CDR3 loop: CASSLSVGRNEHFF. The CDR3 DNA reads TGTGCCAGCAGTTTATCAGTGGGTCGGAATGAGCATTTCTTC.